This T cell receptor (beta chain) appears in the sequencing data of a study of early stage breast cancer tumors. Study information: The ER+/PR+/HER2- tumors included 7 or 8 ductal and a few lobular carcinomas.

Repertoires were generated with immunoSEQ multiplex PCR, while TCRdb's copy carries only in-frame clones and drops some. Here the sample spans roughly 30,000 clones, roughly 86% being singletons. The source of this sequence is a person aged 45 to 59 with breast cancer. What was sequenced was blood.

Written as DNA, the CDR3 is TGTGCCATCAGCAGGGAGGCAGATACGCAGTATTTT. Residues: CAISREADTQYF. This chain joins TRBV10-3 and TRBJ2-3; D perhaps matches TRBD2 (6 bases). CDR3 length: 12 residues. Germline V gene sequence: CDR1 ENHRY, CDR2 SYGVKD. V was clipped by 6 bases and J by 4 bases, with 8 bases between them.